The rows below give T cell receptor beta chains drawn from one sample of a study of T-cell reconstitution after alpha-beta-depleted transplantation in children. TCRdb reanalysed the PCR reads using MiXCR and keeps one entry per CDR3 protein. The sample comprises 170,000 or so distinct CDR3 sequences, approximately 6.8% of which are singletons, and approximately 2.9% rests with the top ten. The sequencing used PBMCs from the stem cell graft donor, collected from the stem cell graft. The receptor source for this set is a human donor who donated a stem cell graft to a child with Wiskott-Aldrich syndrome. Both conserved end residues are part of each CDR3. The order of the fields is clone size, V gene, D gene, J gene, CDR3 protein, CDR3 DNA. The D gene is left open where the match is weak. Part of the rows lack a size; the others show once, few, many or a class for expanded clones.

many	TRBV20-1	TRBD2	TRBJ2-7	CSARLAGVPRQYF	TGCAGTGCTAGACTAGCGGGAGTACCGAGGCAGTACTTC
many	TRBV29-1	TRBD1	TRBJ2-7	CSVEQTGGASYEQYF	TGCAGCGTTGAACAGACAGGGGGAGCGTCCTACGAGCAGTACTTC
many	TRBV18	.	TRBJ2-1	CASSPSVEGQFF	TGTGCCAGCTCGCCTTCGGTGGAAGGGCAGTTCTTC
many	TRBV5-1	TRBD1	TRBJ2-3	CASRSTGANTDTQYF	TGCGCCAGCAGATCGACAGGGGCTAACACAGATACGCAGTATTTT
many	TRBV29-1	.	TRBJ1-1	CSVAIRPNTEAFF	TGCAGCGTAGCTATTAGACCGAACACTGAAGCTTTCTTT
.	TRBV12-3/TRBV12-4	.	TRBJ2-5	CASSPRAGGETQYF	TGTGCCAGCAGTCCCAGGGCCGGCGGGGAGACCCAGTACTTC
many	TRBV14	.	TRBJ2-5	CASSHGLTGSQETQYF	TGTGCCAGCAGCCATGGACTAACCGGATCCCAAGAGACCCAGTACTTC
few	TRBV18	.	TRBJ2-2	CASSPLDVTNTGELFF	TGTGCCAGCTCACCATTGGACGTGACGAACACCGGGGAGCTGTTTTTT
many	TRBV7-9	.	TRBJ2-1	CASSRGSTSYNEQFF	TGTGCCAGCAGCCGGGGCTCGACTAGCTACAATGAGCAGTTCTTC
many	TRBV12-3/TRBV12-4	.	TRBJ2-7	CASSETPLATNSYEQYF	TGTGCCAGCAGTGAAACACCGCTAGCGACCAACTCCTACGAGCAGTACTTC
many	TRBV20-1	.	TRBJ1-6	CSASYGLPSTYSPLHF	TGCAGTGCTTCATATGGACTCCCCTCAACCTATTCACCCCTCCACTTT
.	TRBV19	.	TRBJ2-5	CASSSRAWGREETQYF	TGTGCCAGTAGTAGTCGTGCGTGGGGACGGGAAGAGACCCAGTACTTC
.	TRBV6-1	.	TRBJ2-7	CASSEALAGFFEQYF	TGTGCCAGCAGTGAAGCGCTCGCGGGGTTCTTTGAGCAGTACTTC
many	TRBV5-1	.	TRBJ2-3	CASRSGVPPDTQYF	TGCGCCAGCAGATCAGGAGTCCCTCCAGATACGCAGTATTTT
.	TRBV7-9	.	TRBJ2-2	CASSFYGGTTGELFF	TGTGCCAGCAGCTTTTACGGCGGAACCACCGGGGAGCTGTTTTTT